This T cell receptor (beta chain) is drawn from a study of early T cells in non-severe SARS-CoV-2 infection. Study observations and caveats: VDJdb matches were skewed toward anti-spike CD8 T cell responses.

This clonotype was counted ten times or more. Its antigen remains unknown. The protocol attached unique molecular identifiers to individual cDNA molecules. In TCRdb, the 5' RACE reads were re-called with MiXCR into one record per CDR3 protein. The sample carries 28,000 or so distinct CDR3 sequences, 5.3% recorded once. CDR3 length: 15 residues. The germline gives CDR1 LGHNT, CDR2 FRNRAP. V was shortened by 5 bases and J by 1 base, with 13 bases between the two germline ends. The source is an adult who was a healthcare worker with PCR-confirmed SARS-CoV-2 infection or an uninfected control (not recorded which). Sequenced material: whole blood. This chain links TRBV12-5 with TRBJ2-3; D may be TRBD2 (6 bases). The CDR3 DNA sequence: TGTGCTAGTGGTGAGTCGGGAGCAGGCACAGATACGCAGTATTTT. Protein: CASGESGAGTDTQYF. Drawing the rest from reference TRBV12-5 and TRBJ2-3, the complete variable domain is DARVTQTPRHKVTEMGQEVTMRCQPILGHNTVFWYRQTMMQGLELLAYFRNRAPLDDSGMPKDRFSAEMPDATLATLKIQPSEPRDSAVYFCASGESGAGTDTQYFGPGTRLTVL.